This TCR beta chain was obtained from a study of identical twins. Study conclusions and caveats: A partial confounding effect on zero-insertion analyses could come from invariant MAIT and iNKT cells. The authors drew conclusions from cross-sectional statistical analysis rather than following the same donors. Models underestimated TCR alpha sharing (out-of-frame) in monozygotic twins.

V shed 10 bases, J shed 6 bases, and the junction held 10 bases outside the gene matches. The CDR3 length is 14 residues. CDR1 is MNHEY, CDR2 SMNVEV, per germline (reference sequence). Concerning this clonotype itself: Its antigen remains unidentified.

A template switching step contributed a universal primer site, while unique molecular identifiers were present in the cDNA. TCRdb reprocessed the 5' RACE reads with MiXCR, giving one entry per CDR3 protein. The sample lists about 460,000 distinct CDR3 sequences, around 14% seen once, with approximately 0.52% in the top ten. The sample was also reused in another study, on yellow fever vaccine responses in identical twins.

V is TRBV27 and J is TRBJ2-1, with TRBD2 matching over 9 bases. Sequenced sample: CD4+ T cells sorted from blood. This sequence originates from a woman aged 18-30 years in good health. CDR3 sequence: CATRSLAGPNEQFF. CDR3 coding DNA: TGTGCCACTAGGTCCCTAGCGGGACCCAATGAGCAGTTCTTC.